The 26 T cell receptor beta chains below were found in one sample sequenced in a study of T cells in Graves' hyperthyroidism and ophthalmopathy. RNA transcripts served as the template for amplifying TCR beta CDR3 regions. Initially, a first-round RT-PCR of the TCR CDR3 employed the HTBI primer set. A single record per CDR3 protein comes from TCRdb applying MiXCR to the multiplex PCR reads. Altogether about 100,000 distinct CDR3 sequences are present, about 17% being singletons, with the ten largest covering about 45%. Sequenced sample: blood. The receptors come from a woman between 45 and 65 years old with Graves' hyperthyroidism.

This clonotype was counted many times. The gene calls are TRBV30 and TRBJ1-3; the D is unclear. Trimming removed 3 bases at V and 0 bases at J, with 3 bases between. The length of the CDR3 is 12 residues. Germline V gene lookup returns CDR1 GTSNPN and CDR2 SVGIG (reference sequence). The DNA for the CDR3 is TGTGCCTGGAGAAGCTCTGGAAACACCATATATTTT. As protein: CAWRSSGNTIYF.

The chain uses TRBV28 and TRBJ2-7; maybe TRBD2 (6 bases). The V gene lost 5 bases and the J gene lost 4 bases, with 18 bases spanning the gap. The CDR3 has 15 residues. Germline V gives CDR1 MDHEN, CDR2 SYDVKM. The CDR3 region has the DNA TGTGCCAGCAGTCCCCCCGGGGGAGCGCGTTACGAGCAGTACTTC. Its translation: CASSPPGGARYEQYF.

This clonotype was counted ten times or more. CDR3 sequence: CASSSGQEQTLDYEQYF. The CDR3 DNA reads as TGTGCCAGCAGCTCGGGACAGGAGCAAACCTTGGACTACGAGCAGTACTTC. The genes are TRBV7-3 and TRBJ2-7; TRBD1 matches 8 bases. Germline CDR1 SGHTA, CDR2 FQGTGA. The CDR3 consists of 17 residues. V dropped 4 bases and J dropped 3; count of bases not matched to a gene: 14. The full variable domain, with the rest looked up from reference TRBV7-3 and TRBJ2-7, is GAGVSQTPSNKVTEKGKYVELRCDPISGHTALYWYRQSLGQGPEFLIYFQGTGAADDSGLPNDRFFAVRPEGSVSTLKIQRTERGDSAVYLCASSSGQEQTLDYEQYFGPGTRLTVT.

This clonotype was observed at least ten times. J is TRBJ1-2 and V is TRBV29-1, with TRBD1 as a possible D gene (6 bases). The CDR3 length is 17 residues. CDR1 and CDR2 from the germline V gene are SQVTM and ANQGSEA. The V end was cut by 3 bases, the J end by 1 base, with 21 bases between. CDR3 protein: CSVEGEYRVEDNYGYTF. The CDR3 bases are TGCAGCGTTGAGGGAGAATACAGGGTGGAAGATAACTATGGCTACACCTTC.

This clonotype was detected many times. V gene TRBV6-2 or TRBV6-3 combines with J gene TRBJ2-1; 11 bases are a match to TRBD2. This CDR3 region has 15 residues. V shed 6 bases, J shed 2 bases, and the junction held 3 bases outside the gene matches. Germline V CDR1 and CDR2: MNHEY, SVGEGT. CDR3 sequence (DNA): TGTGCCAGCAGCCAGGGACTAGCGGCCTACAATGAGCAGTTCTTC. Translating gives CASSQGLAAYNEQFF.

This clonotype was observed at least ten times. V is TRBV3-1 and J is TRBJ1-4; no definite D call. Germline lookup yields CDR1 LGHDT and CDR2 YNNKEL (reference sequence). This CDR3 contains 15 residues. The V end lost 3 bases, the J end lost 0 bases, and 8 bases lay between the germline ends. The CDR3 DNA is TGTGCCAGCAGCCAGACCGGGACAACTAATGAAAAACTGTTTTTT. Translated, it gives CASSQTGTTNEKLFF.

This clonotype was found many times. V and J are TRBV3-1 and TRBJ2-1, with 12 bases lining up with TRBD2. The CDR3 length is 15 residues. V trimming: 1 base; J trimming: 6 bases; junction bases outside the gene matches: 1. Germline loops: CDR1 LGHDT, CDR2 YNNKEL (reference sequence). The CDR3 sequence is CASSQGTSGTNEQFF. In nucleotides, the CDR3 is TGTGCCAGCAGCCAAGGGACTAGCGGGACCAATGAGCAGTTCTTC.

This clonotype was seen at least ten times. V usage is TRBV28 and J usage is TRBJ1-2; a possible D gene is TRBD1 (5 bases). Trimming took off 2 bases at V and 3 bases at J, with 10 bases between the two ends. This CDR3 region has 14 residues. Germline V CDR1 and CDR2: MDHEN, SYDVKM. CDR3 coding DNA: TGTGCCAGCAGTTTAGTAGGGGCCGACTATGGCTACACCTTC. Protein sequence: CASSLVGADYGYTF.

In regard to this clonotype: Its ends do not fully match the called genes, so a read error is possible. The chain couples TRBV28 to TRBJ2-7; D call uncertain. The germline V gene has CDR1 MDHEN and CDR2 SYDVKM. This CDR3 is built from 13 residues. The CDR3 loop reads CASSPHFVYEQCF. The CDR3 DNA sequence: TGTGCCAGCAGTCCTCACTTCGTTTACGAGCAGTGCTTC.

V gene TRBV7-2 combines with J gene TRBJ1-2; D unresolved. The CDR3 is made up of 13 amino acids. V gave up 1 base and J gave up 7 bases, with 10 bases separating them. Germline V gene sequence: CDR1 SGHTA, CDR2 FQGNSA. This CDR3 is CASSLDRRVGYTF. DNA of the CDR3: TGTGCCAGCAGCTTAGACCGTCGCGTTGGCTACACCTTC.

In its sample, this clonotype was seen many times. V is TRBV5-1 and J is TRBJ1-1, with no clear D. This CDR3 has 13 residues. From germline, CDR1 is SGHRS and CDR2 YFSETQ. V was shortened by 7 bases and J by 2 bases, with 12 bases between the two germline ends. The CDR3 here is CASQMTPNTEAFF. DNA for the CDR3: TGCGCCAGCCAGATGACACCTAACACTGAAGCTTTCTTT.

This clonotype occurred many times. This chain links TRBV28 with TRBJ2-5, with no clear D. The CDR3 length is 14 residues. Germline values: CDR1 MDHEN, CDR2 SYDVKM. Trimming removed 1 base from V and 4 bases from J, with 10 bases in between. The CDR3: CASSLSGYSETQYF. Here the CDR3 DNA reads TGTGCCAGCAGTTTATCCGGCTATTCAGAGACCCAGTACTTC.

This CDR3 reads CASSLETDNYGYTF. DNA for the CDR3: TGCGCCAGCAGCTTGGAAACGGATAACTATGGCTACACCTTC. The chain uses TRBV5-1 and TRBJ1-2; D not certain. The CDR3 sequence is 14 residues long. Germline-derived CDR1 and CDR2 are SGHRS and YFSETQ. V lost 0 bases and J 1 base, leaving 7 bases between the germline ends.

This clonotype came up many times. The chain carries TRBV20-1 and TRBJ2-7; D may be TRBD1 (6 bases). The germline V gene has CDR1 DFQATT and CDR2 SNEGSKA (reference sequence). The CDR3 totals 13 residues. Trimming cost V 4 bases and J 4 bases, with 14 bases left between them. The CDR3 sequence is CSATTDRSYEQYV. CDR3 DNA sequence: TGCAGTGCTACGACCGACAGGTCTTACGAGCAGTACGTC.

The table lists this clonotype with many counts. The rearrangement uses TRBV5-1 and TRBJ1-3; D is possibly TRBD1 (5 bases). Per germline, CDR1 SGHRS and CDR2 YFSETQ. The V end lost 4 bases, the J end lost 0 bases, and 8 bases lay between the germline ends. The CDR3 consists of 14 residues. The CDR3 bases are TGCGCCAGCAGCGCGGACAACTCTGGAAACACCATATATTTT. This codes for CASSADNSGNTIYF.

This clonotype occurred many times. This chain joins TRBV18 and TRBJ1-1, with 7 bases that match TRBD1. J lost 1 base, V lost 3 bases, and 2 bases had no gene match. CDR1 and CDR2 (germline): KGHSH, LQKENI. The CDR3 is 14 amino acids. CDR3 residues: CASSPGQRNTEAFF. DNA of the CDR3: TGTGCCAGCTCACCGGGACAGAGGAACACTGAAGCTTTCTTT.

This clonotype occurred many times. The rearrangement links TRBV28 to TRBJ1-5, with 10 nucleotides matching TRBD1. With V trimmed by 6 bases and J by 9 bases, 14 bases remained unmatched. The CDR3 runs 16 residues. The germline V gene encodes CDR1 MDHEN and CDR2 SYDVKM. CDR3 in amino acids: CASRSPAGTGERPQHF. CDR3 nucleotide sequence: TGTGCCAGCAGGTCCCCGGCCGGGACAGGGGAACGGCCCCAGCATTTT. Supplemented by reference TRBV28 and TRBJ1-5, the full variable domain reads DVKVTQSSRYLVKRTGEKVFLECVQDMDHENMFWYRQDPGLGLRLIYFSYDVKMKEKGDIPEGYSVSREKKERFSLILESASTNQTSMYLCASRSPAGTGERPQHFGDGTRLSIL.

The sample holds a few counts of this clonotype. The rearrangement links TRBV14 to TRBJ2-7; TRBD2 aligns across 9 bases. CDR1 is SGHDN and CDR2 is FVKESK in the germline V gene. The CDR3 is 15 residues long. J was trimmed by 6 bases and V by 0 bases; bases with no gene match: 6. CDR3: CASSQDWSGRSEQYF. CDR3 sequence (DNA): TGTGCCAGCAGCCAAGATTGGAGCGGGAGGAGCGAGCAGTACTTC.

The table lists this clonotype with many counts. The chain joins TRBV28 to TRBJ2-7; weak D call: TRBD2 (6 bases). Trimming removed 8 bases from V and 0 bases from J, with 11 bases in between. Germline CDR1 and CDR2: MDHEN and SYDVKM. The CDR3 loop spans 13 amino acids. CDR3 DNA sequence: TGTGCCAGCTTAGCGGTTAGCTCCTACGAGCAGTACTTC. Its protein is CASLAVSSYEQYF.

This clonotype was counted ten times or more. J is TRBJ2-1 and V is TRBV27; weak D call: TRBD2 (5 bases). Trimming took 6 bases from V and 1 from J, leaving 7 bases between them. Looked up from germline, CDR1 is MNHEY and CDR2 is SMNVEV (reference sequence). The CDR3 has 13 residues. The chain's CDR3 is CASRAVSYNEQFF. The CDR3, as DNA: TGTGCCAGCAGAGCGGTTTCCTACAATGAGCAGTTCTTC.

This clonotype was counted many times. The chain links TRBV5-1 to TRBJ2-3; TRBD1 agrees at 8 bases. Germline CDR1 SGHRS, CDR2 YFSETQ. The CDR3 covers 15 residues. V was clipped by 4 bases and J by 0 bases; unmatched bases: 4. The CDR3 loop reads CASSIGTGSTDTQYF. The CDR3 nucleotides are TGCGCCAGCAGCATTGGGACAGGCAGCACAGATACGCAGTATTTT. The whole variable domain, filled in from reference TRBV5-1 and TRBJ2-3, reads KAGVTQTPRYLIKTRGQQVTLSCSPISGHRSVSWYQQTPGQGLQFLFEYFSETQRNKGNFPGRFSGRQFSNSRSEMNVSTLELGDSALYLCASSIGTGSTDTQYFGPGTRLTVL.

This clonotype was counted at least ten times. This CDR3 is CASSLAPPAGETQYF. In nucleotides, the CDR3 is TGTGCCAGCAGCTTAGCCCCACCGGCGGGGGAGACCCAGTACTTC. This chain connects TRBV11-2 to TRBJ2-5, with D possibly TRBD2 on 6 matching bases. V was trimmed by 1 base and J by 5 bases, leaving 14 bases between them. The CDR3 runs 15 residues. From germline, CDR1 is SGHAT and CDR2 FQNNGV.

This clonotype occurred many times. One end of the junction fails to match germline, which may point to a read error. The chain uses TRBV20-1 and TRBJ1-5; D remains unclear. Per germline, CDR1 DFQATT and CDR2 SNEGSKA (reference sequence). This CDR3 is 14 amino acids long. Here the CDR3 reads CSVRRRNSNQPQHF. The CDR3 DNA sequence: TGCAGTGTTAGACGGCGGAATAGCAATCAGCCCCAGCATTTT.

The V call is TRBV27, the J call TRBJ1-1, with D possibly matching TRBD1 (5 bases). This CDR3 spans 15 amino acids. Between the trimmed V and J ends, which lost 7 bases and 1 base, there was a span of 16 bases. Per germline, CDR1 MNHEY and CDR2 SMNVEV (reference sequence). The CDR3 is CASTLKGYPNTEAFF. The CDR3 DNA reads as TGTGCCAGCACCCTTAAGGGGTATCCGAACACTGAAGCTTTCTTT.

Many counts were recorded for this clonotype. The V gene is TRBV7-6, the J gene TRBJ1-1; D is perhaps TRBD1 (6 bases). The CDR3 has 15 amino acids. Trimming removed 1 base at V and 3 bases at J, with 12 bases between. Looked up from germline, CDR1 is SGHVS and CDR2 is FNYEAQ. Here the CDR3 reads CASSLEGGRHTEAFF. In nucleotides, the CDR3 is TGTGCCAGCAGCTTAGAGGGGGGACGGCACACTGAAGCTTTCTTT.

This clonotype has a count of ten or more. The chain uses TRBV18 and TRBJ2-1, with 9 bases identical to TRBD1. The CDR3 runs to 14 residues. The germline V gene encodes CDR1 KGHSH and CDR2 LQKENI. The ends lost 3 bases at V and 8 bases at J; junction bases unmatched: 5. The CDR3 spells CASSPRTGVDEQFF. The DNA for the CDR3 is TGTGCCAGCTCACCCCGGACAGGGGTGGATGAGCAGTTCTTC.